This T cell receptor beta chain was identified during a study of blood T cell repertoires in COVID-19. Profiled with immunoSEQ multiplex PCR; TCRdb holds only in-frame clones, not every one. Of approximately 210,000 clones detected, more than 75% appear once; the ten largest clones hold approximately 16%. Participants came from around 25 US areas, aged about 18 to 89 years. The germline CDR1 and CDR2 sequences are SQVTM and ANQGSEA. The CDR3 totals 13 residues. V dropped 5 bases and J dropped 4 bases, with 11 bases sitting between them. V gene TRBV29-1 combines with J gene TRBJ1-4; D perhaps matches TRBD1 (6 bases). Sequenced input: PBMCs or T cells enriched from blood (not recorded which). The TCR sequence derives from a woman aged 45-59 years with acute COVID-19. The CDR3 bases are TGCAGCGTTTCAAAGGGGGTTAATGAAAAACTGTTTTTT. Translating it yields CSVSKGVNEKLFF. The full variable domain, in which reference TRBV29-1 and TRBJ1-4 provide the parts outside the CDR3, is SAVISQKPSRDICQRGTSLTIQCQVDSQVTMMFWYRQQPGQSLTLIATANQGSEATYESGFVIDKFPISRPNLTFSTLTVSNMSPEDSSIYLCSVSKGVNEKLFFGSGTQLSVL.